This paragraph covers one T cell receptor (beta chain) sequence. The data originate from a study of shared clonotypes between healthy human individuals. CD45RO negativity and positive selection for CCR7 defined naive CD8 cells, a population that excluded terminally differentiated effector memory CD45RA+ cells. This CDR3 comprises 15 residues. CDR1 and CDR2 (germline): LNHDA, SQIVND (reference sequence). V gave up 4 bases and J gave up 0 bases, with 10 bases separating them. The assay was immunoSEQ multiplex PCR, and TCRdb's table has in-frame clones only and misses some. This sample yields roughly 850,000 clones, of which 96% are seen a single time; less than 0.25% belongs to the top ten.

The specimen was naive CD8+ T cells sorted from blood. The V and J genes are TRBV19 and TRBJ2-1; the D is unclear. The sequence came from a man aged 30-40 years in good health. The CDR3 loop reads CASSNGWSSYNEQFF. In DNA form, the CDR3 reads TGTGCCAGTAGTAATGGGTGGAGCTCCTACAATGAGCAGTTCTTC.